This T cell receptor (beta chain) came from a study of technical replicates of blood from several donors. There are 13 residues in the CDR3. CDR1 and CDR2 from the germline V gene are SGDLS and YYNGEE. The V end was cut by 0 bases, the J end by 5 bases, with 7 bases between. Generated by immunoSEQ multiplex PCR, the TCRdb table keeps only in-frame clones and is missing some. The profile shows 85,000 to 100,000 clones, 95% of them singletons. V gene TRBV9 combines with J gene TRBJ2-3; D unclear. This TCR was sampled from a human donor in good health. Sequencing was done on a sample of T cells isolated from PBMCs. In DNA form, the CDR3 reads TGTGCCAGCAGCGTAGGAACAGAAGATACGCAGTATTTT. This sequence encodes CASSVGTEDTQYF.